This T cell receptor (beta chain) originates from a study of persistence of HIV-infected CD4 T cells. Lysates of CMV-infected fibroblasts at approximately 9.4 ug/mL stimulated these cells. Responding CD4+ T cells were sorted by upregulation of both CD40 ligand and CD69. Donors were HIV-1-infected adults who began suppressive ART during chronic infection. PBMCs were depleted of CD8+ T cells before stimulation. This was the immunoSEQ version 4 assay in survey mode. Each sample used up to about 1 ug genomic DNA diluted to around 10 ng/uL. Sequenced by immunoSEQ multiplex PCR; TCRdb stores in-frame clones only, minus some. The sample records over 15,000 clones, around 60% being singletons. As for this clone: Its antigen is still unknown.

The CDR3 length is 15 residues. Germline trimming cut 1 base from V and 3 bases from J; bases unmatched to any gene: 2. The germline V gene encodes CDR1 SNHLY and CDR2 FYNNEI. The material sequenced was CD4+ T cells sorted from PBMCs after approximately 19-hour stimulation, taken from a patient who received antiretroviral therapy. The gene calls are TRBV2 and TRBJ1-4; 7 positions agree with TRBD1. The receptor was isolated from an adult woman with HIV who was CMV-seropositive. The CDR3: CASSEEGQSNEKLFF. The DNA for the CDR3 is TGTGCCAGCAGTGAAGAGGGACAGTCTAATGAAAAACTGTTTTTT.